Shown below are 14 T cell receptor beta chains from a single sample sequenced in a study of blood T cells in healthy people across ages. For the second PCR, which ran for about 6 to 11 cycles, a sample-barcoded 5' primer and a J-beta primer mix were used. TCRdb called the 5' RACE reads again in MiXCR, with one record for every CDR3 protein. The data hold around 2 million distinct CDR3 sequences, with approximately 39% observed a single time. Sequenced sample: blood. The receptors originated from a human donor in good health.

This chain connects TRBV20-1 to TRBJ2-3; tentative D call: TRBD1 (6 bases). The germline V gene encodes CDR1 DFQATT and CDR2 SNEGSKA (reference sequence). The CDR3 contains 15 residues. With 6 bases removed from V and 4 bases from J, the gap between germline ends came to 20 bases. CDR3 region: CSAGLQGASSDTQYF. Here the CDR3 DNA reads TGCAGTGCCGGTTTACAGGGAGCAAGCTCAGATACGCAGTATTTT.

J is TRBJ1-1 and V is TRBV29-1; TRBD1 might be the D (5 bases). The germline V gene encodes CDR1 SQVTM and CDR2 ANQGSEA. Trimming took 7 bases from V and 8 from J, leaving 20 bases between them. The CDR3 runs to 13 residues. CDR3 sequence reads: CSAQIPGPEEAFF. DNA for the CDR3: TGCAGCGCTCAGATTCCGGGGCCAGAAGAAGCTTTCTTT.

V and J are TRBV20-1 and TRBJ1-6, with D possibly matching TRBD1 (5 bases). The CDR3 covers 16 residues. Trimming removed 0 bases from V and 5 bases from J, with 14 bases in between. Germline V gene lookup returns CDR1 DFQATT and CDR2 SNEGSKA (reference sequence). CDR3 DNA: TGCAGTGCTAGAGATCCCTCCGGGGACGATAATTCACCCCTCCACTTT. The encoded protein is CSARDPSGDDNSPLHF.

V usage is TRBV6-2 or TRBV6-3 and J usage is TRBJ1-1, with D perhaps matching TRBD1 (5 bases). The CDR3 has 16 residues. The germline V gene has CDR1 MNHEY and CDR2 SVGEGT. The V and J ends lost 2 bases and 0 bases respectively, with 13 bases between them. CDR3 sequence: CASSYGPQGLNTEAFF. The CDR3 DNA is TGTGCCAGCAGTTACGGACCCCAGGGTTTGAACACTGAAGCTTTCTTT.

This clonotype was observed a handful of times. The chain uses TRBV5-1 and TRBJ1-3; D may be TRBD1 (5 bases). Trimming left V 0 bases short and J 0 bases short, with 10 bases between. CDR1 and CDR2 (germline): SGHRS, YFSETQ. The CDR3 runs to 16 residues. CDR3 sequence: CASSLEGTDSGNTIYF. CDR3 coding DNA: TGCGCCAGCAGCTTGGAAGGGACGGACTCTGGAAACACCATATATTTT.

V is TRBV19 and J is TRBJ2-7, with D uncertain. The V gene's germline CDR1 is LNHDA and CDR2 SQIVND (reference sequence). Between the trimmed V and J ends, which lost 5 bases and 4 bases, there was a span of 21 bases. The CDR3 is 16 residues long. For the CDR3, the DNA is TGTGCCAGTAGTGAGGCTTGGAAGGAAATTGGGTACGAGCAGTACTTC. Protein sequence: CASSEAWKEIGYEQYF.

The chain recombines TRBV7-9 with TRBJ2-1; the match to TRBD1 covers 9 bases. Unmatched junction bases numbered 6, after V lost 4 bases and J lost 5 bases. CDR3 length: 15 amino acids. Germline CDR1 is SEHNR and CDR2 is FQNEAQ (reference sequence). CDR3 loop: CASSWGTGSHNEQFF. The CDR3 bases are TGTGCCAGCAGCTGGGGGACAGGGAGCCACAATGAGCAGTTCTTC.

The chain joins TRBV12-3 or TRBV12-4 to TRBJ2-7; the D is unclear. The CDR3 is 13 amino acids. The ends were cut back, 5 bases at V and 0 bases at J, with 8 bases in the middle. Written as DNA, the CDR3 is TGTGCCAGCAGTCACTTGAGCTCCTACGAGCAGTACTTC. This sequence encodes CASSHLSSYEQYF.

A word on this clonotype: Relative to the germline gene, one junction end is altered; a read error may explain this. CDR3 sequence reads: CASSSPDYWEQYF. The CDR3 DNA reads as TGTGCCAGTAGTTCCCCGGACTATTGGGAGCAGTACTTC. The rearrangement links TRBV6-6 to TRBJ2-4, with a possible D match to TRBD2 (6 bases). The CDR3 is made up of 13 amino acids. Germline V gene data show CDR1 as MNHNY and CDR2 as SVGAGI (reference sequence).

This rearrangement joins TRBV6-5 to TRBJ1-5; possible D gene TRBD1, 5 bases. V dropped 5 bases and J dropped 2 bases, with 16 bases sitting between them. The V gene's germline CDR1 is MNHEY and CDR2 SVGAGI. The CDR3 runs to 16 residues. The CDR3 loop reads CASSTSGGMGNQPQHF. CDR3 sequence (DNA): TGTGCCAGCAGTACATCGGGGGGGATGGGCAATCAGCCCCAGCATTTT.

The chain is built from TRBV4-3 and TRBJ1-2; TRBD1 aligns across 8 bases. The CDR3 has 18 amino acids. J lost 6 bases, V lost 0 bases, and 15 bases had no gene match. Germline V gene data show CDR1 as LGHNA and CDR2 as YSLEER. The DNA of the CDR3 is TGCGCCAGCAGCCAAGATCCGACAGGGGTAGGGTCGGTAGATGGCTACACCTTC. This codes for CASSQDPTGVGSVDGYTF.

This clonotype appeared a few times. The chain uses TRBV27 and TRBJ1-4; 7 nucleotides line up with TRBD1. The CDR3 has 16 amino acids. Germline lookup yields CDR1 MNHEY and CDR2 SMNVEV (reference sequence). V lost 5 bases and J lost 5; bases outside the gene matches: 11. The CDR3 reads CASSPGGQLSNEKLFF. CDR3 bases: TGTGCCAGCAGTCCCGGGGGACAGCTTTCAAATGAAAAACTGTTTTTT.

A few counts support this clonotype. This chain links TRBV6-1 with TRBJ1-6; D may be TRBD1 (6 bases). The V gene lost 3 bases and the J gene lost 7 bases, with 16 bases spanning the gap. CDR1 MNHNS and CDR2 SASEGT come from the germline V gene. The CDR3 length is 16 residues. CDR3 bases: TGTGCCAGCAGTGAGGGGGGCCCCCGGCCGAATTCACCCCTCCACTTT. This codes for CASSEGGPRPNSPLHF.

This clonotype was recorded a few times. The V and J genes are TRBV7-9 and TRBJ2-5, with D uncertain. Germline V gives CDR1 SEHNR, CDR2 FQNEAQ (reference sequence). The CDR3 length is 14 residues. Trimming took 4 bases from V and 5 from J, leaving 14 bases between them. CDR3 sequence reads: CASSSHGFPETQYF. CDR3 coding DNA: TGTGCCAGCAGCTCTCATGGGTTCCCGGAGACCCAGTACTTC. Variable domain in full (rest from reference TRBV7-9 and TRBJ2-5): DTGVSQNPRHKITKRGQNVTFRCDPISEHNRLYWYRQTLGQGPEFLTYFQNEAQLEKSRLLSDRFSAERPKGSFSTLEIQRTEQGDSAMYLCASSSHGFPETQYFGPGTRLLVL.